This TCR beta chain emerged from a study of OX40 agonist ivuxolimab in advanced cancers. Study overall: The patients received agonistic anti-OX40 (CD134) antibody ivuxolimab. Three patients, one with hepatocellular carcinoma and two with cutaneous melanoma, responded partially.

For this clone: The antigen remains undetermined.

V was pared by 2 bases and J by 4 bases, with 17 bases between. Germline CDR1 KGHSH, CDR2 LQKENI. The CDR3 is 16 amino acids. Findings of the study overall: On average, a greater number of expanded clones characterised CD8+ T cells relative to CD4+.

The table came from immunoSEQ multiplex PCR; TCRdb's copy has only in-frame clones and leaves some out. This table holds 75,000 to 90,000 clones, 80% to 95% found once. V is TRBV18 and J is TRBJ1-1; perhaps TRBD1 as D (6 bases). The receptor was derived from an adult with an advanced solid tumor such as melanoma, head and neck, liver or kidney cancer. Sequencing was performed on CD4+ or CD8+ T cells sorted from blood, taken in a trial of the OX40 agonist ivuxolimab. CDR3 region: CASSPTTHRVGTEAFF. DNA of the CDR3: TGTGCCAGCTCACCAACCACTCACAGGGTCGGCACTGAAGCTTTCTTT. The entire variable domain, with the rest obtained from reference TRBV18 and TRBJ1-1, is as follows: NAGVMQNPRHLVRRRGQEARLRCSPMKGHSHVYWYRQLPEEGLKFMVYLQKENIIDESGMPKERFSAEFPKEGPSILRIQQVVRGDSAAYFCASSPTTHRVGTEAFFGQGTRLTVV.